Presented here are 24 T cell receptor beta chains from one specimen sequenced in a study of cytomegalovirus exposure and HLA in healthy donors. Primers: 60 Vbeta forward and 13 Jbeta reverse. Clones were read by immunoSEQ multiplex PCR, and TCRdb kept only the in-frame ones, dropping some. The sample gives about 300,000 clones, roughly 85% of which show up once; around 4% is in the top ten. The sample consisted of PBMCs. Source of these receptors: a man aged 35-49 years in good health and CMV-seropositive.

Of note for this clone: An end of the junction differs from the germline gene, which may be a read error. The rearrangement uses TRBV7-9 and TRBJ2-7; no reliable D call. The CDR3 covers 12 residues. In germline, CDR1 is SEHNR, CDR2 FQNEAQ (reference sequence). CDR3 protein: CSSSSSPYEQYF. The CDR3 bases are TGTTCCAGCAGCTCCAGTCCATACGAGCAGTACTTC.

J is TRBJ1-1 and V is TRBV19; TRBD1 aligns across 8 bases. Germline loops: CDR1 LNHDA, CDR2 SQIVND (reference sequence). V trimming: 5 bases; J trimming: 4 bases; junction bases outside the gene matches: 6. The CDR3 runs 14 residues. The CDR3: CASSARQGITEAFF. Here the CDR3 DNA reads TGTGCCAGTAGTGCCCGACAGGGGATCACTGAAGCTTTCTTT.

The CDR3 sequence is CASSARESSNEKLFF. The CDR3 coding sequence is TGTGCCAGCAGTGCCCGGGAGTCCAGTAATGAAAAACTGTTTTTT. The chain uses TRBV28 and TRBJ1-4; D unclear. The CDR3 totals 15 residues. CDR1 and CDR2 from the germline V gene are MDHEN and SYDVKM. V shed 5 bases and J shed 4 bases, with 14 bases lying between them.

To note about this clone: Other DNA sequences within the sample encode an identical CDR3. The chain links TRBV18 to TRBJ2-5; D gene unclear. V lost 3 bases and J 5 bases, leaving 7 bases between the germline ends. Germline CDR1 KGHSH, CDR2 LQKENI. The CDR3 totals 12 residues. For the CDR3, the DNA is TGTGCCAGCTCACCCGTCCGGGAGACCCAGTACTTC. This codes for CASSPVRETQYF.

Only one count was recorded for this clone. The chain is built from TRBV5-6 and TRBJ1-5, with 8 bases aligning to TRBD1. Germline trimming cut 4 bases from V and 9 bases from J; bases unmatched to any gene: 9. The germline CDR1 and CDR2 sequences are SGHDT and YYEEEE. This CDR3 region has 14 residues. Here the CDR3 DNA reads TGTGCCAGCAGCGTGACAGGGGCCGAGGCGCCCCAGCATTTT. It yields the protein CASSVTGAEAPQHF.

This clone was observed a single time. The chain joins TRBV5-4 to TRBJ2-2; the match to TRBD2 covers 10 bases. The CDR3 spans 15 residues. The germline CDR1 and CDR2 sequences are SGHNT and YYREEE (reference sequence). With 5 bases clipped from V and 4 bases from J, the junction kept 5 bases outside the gene matches. The CDR3 spells CASRPAGGPTGELFF. The CDR3 nucleotides read TGTGCCAGCAGACCAGCGGGAGGGCCCACCGGGGAGCTGTTTTTT.

The chain combines TRBV30 with TRBJ1-3; D gene ambiguous. Looked up from germline, CDR1 is GTSNPN and CDR2 is SVGIG (reference sequence). The CDR3 is 15 residues long. V was pared by 3 bases and J by 0 bases, with 12 bases between. The CDR3 nucleotides are TGTGCCTGGAGCCCTCGTCTTTTCTCTGGAAACACCATATATTTT. Its translation is CAWSPRLFSGNTIYF.

The chain combines TRBV28 with TRBJ2-7; D may be TRBD1 (6 bases). This CDR3 is 14 amino acids long. Trimming cost V 6 bases and J 5 bases, with 17 bases left between them. From germline, CDR1 is MDHEN and CDR2 SYDVKM. The CDR3 region has the DNA TGTGCCAGCAGCTATCTCCAGGGGATCGACGAGCAGTACTTC. It codes for CASSYLQGIDEQYF.

J is TRBJ1-2 and V is TRBV28; 9 nucleotides line up with TRBD1. Germline CDR1 MDHEN, CDR2 SYDVKM. The CDR3 extends over 13 amino acids. V shed 5 bases, J shed 8 bases, and the junction held 6 bases outside the gene matches. CDR3 residues: CASSPYRGLGYTF. In DNA, the CDR3 is TGTGCCAGCAGTCCCTACAGGGGGCTCGGCTACACCTTC.

The CDR3 sequence: CASSVYDRAGKNIQYF. The DNA for the CDR3 is TGTGCCAGCAGTGTATATGACAGGGCTGGAAAAAACATTCAGTACTTC. The chain has TRBV2 and TRBJ2-4; 7 nucleotides line up with TRBD1. Germline CDR1 SNHLY, CDR2 FYNNEI. The V segment lost 4 bases and the J segment 4 bases; nucleotides outside the gene matches: 10. The CDR3 length is 16 residues.

The rearrangement links TRBV4-1 to TRBJ1-1, with unresolved D. There are 15 residues in the CDR3. Per the germline V gene, CDR1 is MGHRA and CDR2 is YSYEKL. V gave up 3 bases and J gave up 0 bases, with 11 bases separating them. CDR3 region: CASSHPTRMNTEAFF. CDR3 DNA sequence: TGCGCCAGCAGCCATCCGACAAGAATGAACACTGAAGCTTTCTTT.

On this clone: The sample carries other DNA sequences with the same CDR3. The V and J genes are TRBV28 and TRBJ2-2; D gene unclear. CDR3 length: 12 amino acids. Germline V CDR1 and CDR2: MDHEN, SYDVKM. V was cut by 3 bases and J by 5 bases, with 4 bases left in between. DNA of the CDR3: TGTGCCAGCAGTTTCGGGACCGGGGAGCTGTTTTTT. It translates to CASSFGTGELFF.

The V call is TRBV2, the J call TRBJ1-1; weak D call: TRBD1 (5 bases). The CDR3 runs to 14 residues. In germline, CDR1 is SNHLY, CDR2 FYNNEI. The V and J ends lost 1 base and 0 bases respectively, with 6 bases between them. CDR3 amino acids: CASSEGGLNTEAFF. Here the CDR3 DNA reads TGTGCCAGCAGTGAAGGGGGCTTGAACACTGAAGCTTTCTTT.

The chain employs TRBV27 and TRBJ2-7; 10 bases fit TRBD1. Germline V gene data show CDR1 as MNHEY and CDR2 as SMNVEV (reference sequence). Trimming removed 3 bases from V and 4 bases from J; junction bases left unmatched: 12. This CDR3 comprises 17 residues. The CDR3 loop reads CASSFVGSGDRGYEQYF. DNA for the CDR3: TGTGCCAGCAGTTTTGTCGGTTCGGGGGACAGGGGTTACGAGCAGTACTTC.

This rearrangement joins TRBV19 to TRBJ2-2; D is perhaps TRBD1 (6 bases). The CDR3 has 17 amino acids. The V gene's germline CDR1 is LNHDA and CDR2 SQIVND (reference sequence). The V and J ends lost 5 bases and 1 base respectively, with 17 bases between them. The CDR3 region is CASSFRTGTRNTGELFF. The CDR3 DNA reads TGTGCCAGTAGTTTTCGCACCGGGACAAGGAACACCGGGGAGCTGTTTTTT.

The CDR3 loop is CASTFRRDRGNQPQHF. The CDR3 bases are TGTGCCAGTACTTTCCGGCGAGACAGGGGCAATCAGCCCCAGCATTTT. The rearrangement joins TRBV19 to TRBJ1-5; 7 nucleotides match TRBD1. V was pared by 7 bases and J by 2 bases, with 11 bases of the junction left unmatched. The CDR3 sequence is 16 residues long. The germline CDR1 and CDR2 sequences are LNHDA and SQIVND (reference sequence).

This chain connects TRBV4-1 to TRBJ2-3, with 7 bases fitting TRBD1. The V and J ends lost 4 bases and 4 bases, in that order; junction bases with no gene match: 5. Per germline, CDR1 MGHRA and CDR2 YSYEKL. The CDR3 length is 14 residues. CDR3 DNA sequence: TGCGCCAGCAGCCTAGGGGGCTGGTCAGATACGCAGTATTTT. This codes for CASSLGGWSDTQYF.

The gene calls are TRBV9 and TRBJ1-3; 7 bases line up with TRBD1. Unmatched junction bases numbered 10, after V lost 4 bases and J lost 0 bases. The V gene's germline CDR1 is SGDLS and CDR2 YYNGEE. CDR3 length: 17 residues. CDR3 bases: TGTGCCAGCAGCCCAACCGCGACAGGGAACTCTGGAAACACCATATATTTT. Encoded protein: CASSPTATGNSGNTIYF.

The chain links TRBV7-2 to TRBJ1-3; D gene ambiguous. The germline V gene has CDR1 SGHTA and CDR2 FQGNSA. This CDR3 comprises 16 residues. The V end was cut by 4 bases, the J end by 0 bases, with 13 bases between. The CDR3 sequence is CASSSRRSPSGNTIYF. The CDR3, as DNA: TGTGCCAGCAGCTCTAGAAGAAGCCCCTCTGGAAACACCATATATTTT.

The V and J genes are TRBV5-1 and TRBJ2-1; 8 bases are shared with TRBD2. This CDR3 has 17 residues. V gave up 0 bases and J gave up 8 bases; unmatched junction bases: 13. Germline V gene sequence: CDR1 SGHRS, CDR2 YFSETQ. The CDR3, as DNA: TGCGCCAGCAGCTTGGCCGGGGGAAGCGGGAGTATCCATGAGCAGTTCTTC. Residues: CASSLAGGSGSIHEQFF. Based on the CDR3 plus reference TRBV5-1 and TRBJ2-1, the full variable domain is KAGVTQTPRYLIKTRGQQVTLSCSPISGHRSVSWYQQTPGQGLQFLFEYFSETQRNKGNFPGRFSGRQFSNSRSEMNVSTLELGDSALYLCASSLAGGSGSIHEQFFGPGTRLTVL.

A single count supports this clone. The rearrangement joins TRBV2 to TRBJ2-5; 10 bases align to TRBD2. The ends lost 5 bases at V and 7 bases at J; junction bases unmatched: 13. This CDR3 comprises 16 residues. CDR1 and CDR2 from the germline V gene are SNHLY and FYNNEI. The CDR3 is CASSPLEASGSGTQYF. CDR3 coding DNA: TGTGCCAGCAGTCCCCTCGAGGCTAGCGGGAGTGGGACCCAGTACTTC.

A word on this clone: At one of its ends the junction is not consistent with the germline gene, which may arise from a read error. This rearrangement joins TRBV5-6 to TRBJ1-4; 7 bases fit TRBD1. The CDR3 has 15 residues. Germline V gene lookup returns CDR1 SGHDT and CDR2 YYEEEE. The CDR3 here is CASNLSGGWDEKLFF. The CDR3, as DNA: TGTGCCAGCAACTTGTCAGGGGGATGGGATGAAAAACTGTTTTTT.

The V gene is TRBV5-6, the J gene TRBJ1-5, with unresolved D. V lost 0 bases and J lost 4, with 8 bases in between. The V gene's germline CDR1 is SGHDT and CDR2 YYEEEE. The CDR3 covers 14 residues. CDR3 DNA: TGTGCCAGCAGCTTGGGCAGTTATAATCAGCCCCAGCATTTT. It yields the protein CASSLGSYNQPQHF.

This clone is a singleton in its sample. The chain is built from TRBV6-5 and TRBJ2-5, with 7 bases lining up with TRBD2. From germline, CDR1 is MNHEY and CDR2 SVGAGI. The CDR3 loop spans 15 amino acids. V lost 6 bases, J lost 2 bases, and 9 bases stayed unmatched. CDR3 DNA sequence: TGTGCCAGCAGGGAATCCGGGACTAATCAAGAGACCCAGTACTTC. Encoded protein: CASRESGTNQETQYF.